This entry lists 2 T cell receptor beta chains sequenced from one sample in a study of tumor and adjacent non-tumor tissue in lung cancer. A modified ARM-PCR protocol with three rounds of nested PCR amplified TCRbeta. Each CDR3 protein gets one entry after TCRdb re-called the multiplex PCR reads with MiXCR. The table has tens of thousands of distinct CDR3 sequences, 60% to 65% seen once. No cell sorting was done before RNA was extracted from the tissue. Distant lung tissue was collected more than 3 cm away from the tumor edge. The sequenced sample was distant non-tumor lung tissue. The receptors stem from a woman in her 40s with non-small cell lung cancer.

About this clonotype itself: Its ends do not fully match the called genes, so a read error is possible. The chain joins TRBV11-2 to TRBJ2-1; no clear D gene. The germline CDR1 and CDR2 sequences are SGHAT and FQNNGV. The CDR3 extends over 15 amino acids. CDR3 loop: CTSSLVRTVRNEQIF. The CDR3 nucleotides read TGTACCAGCAGCTTAGTCAGGACCGTCCGGAATGAGCAGATCTTC.

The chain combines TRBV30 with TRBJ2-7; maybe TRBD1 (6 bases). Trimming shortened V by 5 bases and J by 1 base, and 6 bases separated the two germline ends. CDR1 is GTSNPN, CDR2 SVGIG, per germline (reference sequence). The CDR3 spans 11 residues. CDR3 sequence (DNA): TGTGCCTGGGGGACATCCTACGAGCAGTACTTC. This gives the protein CAWGTSYEQYF.